The clone carrying this T cell receptor (beta chain) was counted between two and nine times. The data were taken from a study of PD-L1 blockade in urothelial cancer. V dropped 1 base and J dropped 1 base, with 20 bases sitting between them. CDR3 size: 19 residues. CDR1 SGDLS and CDR2 YYNGEE come from the germline V gene. Time point noted: pretreatment peripheral blood. Repertoires were generated with immunoSEQ multiplex PCR, while TCRdb's copy carries only in-frame clones and drops some. The sample lists about 52,000 clones, over 65% occurring once. The chain joins TRBV9 to TRBJ2-2, with D perhaps matching TRBD2 (5 bases). The source was PBMCs, collected around atezolizumab (anti-PD-L1) treatment. The TCR originated in a man between 45 and 60 years old with urothelial cancer. In DNA form, the CDR3 reads TGTGCCAGCAGCGTAAATAATGATGAGGGTCGGGAGAACACCGGGGAGCTGTTTTTT. Its translation: CASSVNNDEGRENTGELFF.